The rows below give T cell receptor beta chains drawn from one sample of a study of glioma-infiltrating T cells. TCRdb re-called the multiplex PCR reads through MiXCR, storing one row per CDR3 protein. Seen here are about 180,000 distinct CDR3 sequences, more than 35% observed once, and the top ten hold under 6.5%. The sequenced sample consisted of glioma tissue, nonneoplastic brain tissue, or PBMCs (not recorded which). These receptor sequences come from a human donor with low-grade glioma or glioblastoma, undergoing nonglioma brain surgery, or in good health (not recorded which). Both conserved end residues are part of each CDR3. Each record gives: V gene, D gene, CDR3 length, J gene, clone size, CDR3 DNA, CDR3 protein. A D gene is named only where the DNA matches it firmly. For some rows the clone size is stated as once, few or many, or as a class when expanded; others skip it.

TRBV7-3	.	14	TRBJ1-1	many	TGTGCCAGCAGCCCCCAGGCCGAGAACACTGAAGCTTTCTTT	CASSPQAENTEAFF
TRBV29-1	.	12	TRBJ2-1	.	TGCAGCGTTACACGAACCCCCAATGAGCAGTTCTTC	CSVTRTPNEQFF
TRBV12-3/TRBV12-4	.	17	TRBJ2-3	few	TGTGCCAGCAGCCCAGTGGTTCGTGATTTCCGCACAGATACGCAGTATTTT	CASSPVVRDFRTDTQYF
TRBV19	TRBD2	15	TRBJ2-3	.	TGTGCCAGTAGTAACGTAGCGGGAGCGCCAGATACGCAGTATTTT	CASSNVAGAPDTQYF
TRBV29-1	TRBD2	13	TRBJ2-1	.	TGCAGCGTTGATGCCGGGACTAGCAATAAGCAGTTCTTC	CSVDAGTSNKQFF
TRBV4-1	.	15	TRBJ1-5	many	TGCGCCAGCAGCCAAGTTTCCAGTCCCAATCAGCCCCAGCATTTT	CASSQVSSPNQPQHF
TRBV20-1	TRBD2	13	TRBJ2-1	many	TGCAGTGTAACCCGACTAGCGGCCAATGAGCAGTTCTTC	CSVTRLAANEQFF
TRBV18	.	13	TRBJ2-7	many	TGTGCCAGCTCACCACCGGACAGAGCCGAGCAGTACTTC	CASSPPDRAEQYF
TRBV7-8	.	12	TRBJ2-5	.	TGTGCCAGCAGCCAAGACCCGAGACAGGCCTTCTTC	CASSQDPRQAFF
TRBV19	.	14	TRBJ1-1	once	TGTGCCTGTAGTATGCCCGGTCCGAACACTGAAGCTTTCTTT	CACSMPGPNTEAFF
TRBV6-2/TRBV6-3	.	16	TRBJ2-7	many	TGTGCCAGCAGTTACTCGATTATACTGAGCTCCTACGAGCAGTACTTC	CASSYSIILSSYEQYF
TRBV18	.	13	TRBJ1-5	many	TGTGCCAGCTCAGCGGATATGAATCAGCCCCAGCATTTT	CASSADMNQPQHF
TRBV7-9	.	11	TRBJ1-1	.	TGTGCCAGAAGCAGTAGATATGAAGCTTTCTTT	CARSSRYEAFF
TRBV2	TRBD1	15	TRBJ1-4	.	TGTGCCAGCAGCGCGGGGACAGCCCAGAATGAAAAACTGTTTTTT	CASSAGTAQNEKLFF
TRBV3-1	TRBD2	16	TRBJ2-7	once	TGTGCCAGCAGCCAAACCCGGACTAGACTACCTTACGAGCAGTACTTC	CASSQTRTRLPYEQYF
TRBV7-2	TRBD1	16	TRBJ2-3	few	TGTGCCAGCAGCTTAGCGGGACAGGGGGCCACAGATACGCAGTATTTT	CASSLAGQGATDTQYF
TRBV2	TRBD1	14	TRBJ1-1	.	TGTGCCAGCAGGGGGACAGTCCTGAACAATGAAGCTTTCTTT	CASRGTVLNNEAFF
TRBV20-1	.	17	TRBJ1-2	many	TGCAGTGCTAGAGGACTGGAACGGCCCGAGTTTAACTATGGCTACACCTTC	CSARGLERPEFNYGYTF
TRBV20-1	TRBD2	16	TRBJ2-1	.	TGCAGTGCTAGAGGTGGGATCGGACTAGCGCTCAATGAGGAGTTCTTC	CSARGGIGLALNEEFF
TRBV7-9	TRBD1	15	TRBJ2-2	.	TGTGCCAGCAGCTTTAGGACAGGGAACACCGGGGAGCTGTTTTTT	CASSFRTGNTGELFF
TRBV5-1	.	13	TRBJ2-7	.	TGCGCCAGCAGCTTGGACAGGGATTACGAGCAGTACTTC	CASSLDRDYEQYF
TRBV20-1	.	17	TRBJ2-7	.	TGCAGTGCTAGATCGCTAACGGCAGGGGATATAAGTTACGAGCAGTACTTC	CSARSLTAGDISYEQYF
TRBV2	.	14	TRBJ2-4	.	TGTGCCAGCAGGGAGCAGACAGGAACTGACATTCAGTACTTC	CASREQTGTDIQYF
TRBV28	.	13	TRBJ2-3	many	TGTGCCAGCAGCTCCTGGGAGGCAGATACGCAGTATTTT	CASSSWEADTQYF
TRBV10-3	TRBD1	15	TRBJ1-4	many	TGTGCCATCAGTGGGTCTGGACAGGGGCGTGAAAAACTGTTTTTT	CAISGSGQGREKLFF
TRBV7-8	.	14	TRBJ2-3	many	TGTGCCAGCAGCCCGGCGGGGTACACAGATACGCAGTATTTT	CASSPAGYTDTQYF
TRBV6-1	.	14	TRBJ1-2	many	TGTGCCAGCAGTGAAGAAGGAAGGGCTCCTGGCTACACCTTC	CASSEEGRAPGYTF
TRBV2	.	13	TRBJ2-3	few	TGTGCCAGCAGTTGGAGGAAAACAGATACGCAGTATTTT	CASSWRKTDTQYF